This T cell receptor beta chain originates from a study of CD8 T cells in Susac syndrome. Unmatched junction bases numbered 14, after V lost 0 bases and J lost 6 bases. CDR1 MGHRA and CDR2 YSYEKL come from the germline V gene. The CDR3 is 18 amino acids. This clonotype was counted a single time. Its antigen is unknown. Points from the study as a whole: The authors acknowledged that the study's TCR sequencing and HLA analysis involved relatively few individuals. Susac CD8+ cells expanded clonally the most in TEMRA cells and in active patients.

The RNA input was roughly 0.45 to 1 ug, and it was reverse transcribed with random hexamers. The TCR beta CDR3 was amplified by immunoSEQ multiplex PCR across 54 Vbeta, 13 Jbeta. TCRdb independently ran MiXCR on the immunoSEQ multiplex PCR reads; one entry per CDR3 protein. Here the sample spans 150,000 to 200,000 distinct CDR3 sequences, more than 85% being singletons. Sequenced material: CD8+ T cells from PBMCs. The chain employs TRBV4-1 and TRBJ1-5; 7 bases match TRBD1. This clonotype was obtained from a human donor with Susac syndrome. The CDR3 is CASSQDPKGGGSRQPQHF. CDR3 in DNA: TGCGCCAGCAGCCAAGACCCAAAAGGAGGGGGCTCTCGTCAGCCCCAGCATTTT.